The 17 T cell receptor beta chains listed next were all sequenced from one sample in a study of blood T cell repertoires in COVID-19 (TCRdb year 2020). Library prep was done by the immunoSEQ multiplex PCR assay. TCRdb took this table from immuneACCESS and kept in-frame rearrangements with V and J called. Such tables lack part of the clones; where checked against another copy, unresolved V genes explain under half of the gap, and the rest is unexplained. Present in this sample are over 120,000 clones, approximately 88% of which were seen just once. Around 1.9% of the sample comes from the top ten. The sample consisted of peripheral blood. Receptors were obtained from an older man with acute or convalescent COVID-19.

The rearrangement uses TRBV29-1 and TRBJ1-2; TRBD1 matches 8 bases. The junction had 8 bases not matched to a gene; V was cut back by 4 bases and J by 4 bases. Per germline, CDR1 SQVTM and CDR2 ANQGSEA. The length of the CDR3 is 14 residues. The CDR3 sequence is CSVARQGKGYGYTF. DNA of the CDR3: TGCAGCGTTGCGCGACAGGGGAAGGGCTATGGCTACACCTTC.

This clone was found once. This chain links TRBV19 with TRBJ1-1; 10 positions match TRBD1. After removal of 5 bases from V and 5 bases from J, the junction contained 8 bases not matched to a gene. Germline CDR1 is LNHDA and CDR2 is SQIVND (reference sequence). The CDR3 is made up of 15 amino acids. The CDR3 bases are TGTGCCAGTAGTCCCCGGACAGGGGGGAGTACTGAAGCTTTCTTT. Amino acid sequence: CASSPRTGGSTEAFF.

CDR3 bases: TGCGCCAGCAGCCTACAGGAGGGCTATGGCTACACCTTC. As protein: CASSLQEGYGYTF. The V gene is TRBV5-1, the J gene TRBJ1-2; tentative D call: TRBD1 (5 bases). Per germline, CDR1 SGHRS and CDR2 YFSETQ. The CDR3 is 13 residues long. Trimming took 4 bases from V and 4 from J, leaving 11 bases between them.

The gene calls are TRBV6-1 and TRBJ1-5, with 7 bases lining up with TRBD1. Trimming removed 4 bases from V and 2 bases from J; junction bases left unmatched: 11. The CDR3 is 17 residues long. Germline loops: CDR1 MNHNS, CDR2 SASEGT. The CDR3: CASSGNRQGRGNQPQHF. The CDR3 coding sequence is TGTGCCAGCAGTGGTAACCGACAGGGCAGGGGCAATCAGCCCCAGCATTTT.

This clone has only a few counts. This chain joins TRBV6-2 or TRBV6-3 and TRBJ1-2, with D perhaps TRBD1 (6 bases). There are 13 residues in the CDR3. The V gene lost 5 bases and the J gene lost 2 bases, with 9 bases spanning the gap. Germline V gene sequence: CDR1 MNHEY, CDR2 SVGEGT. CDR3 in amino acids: CASSLGGNYGYTF. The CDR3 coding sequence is TGTGCCAGCAGTCTAGGGGGAAACTATGGCTACACCTTC.

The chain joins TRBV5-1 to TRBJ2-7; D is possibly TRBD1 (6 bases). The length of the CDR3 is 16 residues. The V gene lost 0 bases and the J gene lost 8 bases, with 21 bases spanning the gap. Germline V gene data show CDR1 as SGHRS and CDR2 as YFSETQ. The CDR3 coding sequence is TGCGCCAGCAGCTTGGGGACAGTGAATCTGGAGAAGAAGCAGTACTTC. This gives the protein CASSLGTVNLEKKQYF.

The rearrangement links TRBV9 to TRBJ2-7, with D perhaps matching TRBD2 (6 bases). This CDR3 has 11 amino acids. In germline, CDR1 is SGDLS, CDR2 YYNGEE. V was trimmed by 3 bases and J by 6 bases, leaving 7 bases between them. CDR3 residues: CASSDGSEQYF. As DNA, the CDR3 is TGTGCCAGCAGCGACGGGAGCGAGCAGTACTTC.

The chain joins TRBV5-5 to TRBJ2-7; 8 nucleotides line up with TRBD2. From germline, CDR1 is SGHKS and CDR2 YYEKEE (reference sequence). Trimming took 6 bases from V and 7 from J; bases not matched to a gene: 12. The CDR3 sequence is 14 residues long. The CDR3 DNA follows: TGTGCCAGCAACCTGGGACTAGTGGCGGGGGAGCAGTACTTC. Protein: CASNLGLVAGEQYF.

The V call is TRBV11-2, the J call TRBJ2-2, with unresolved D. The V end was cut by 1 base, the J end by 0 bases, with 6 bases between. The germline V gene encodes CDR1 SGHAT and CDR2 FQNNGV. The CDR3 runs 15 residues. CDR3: CASSLGLTNTGELFF. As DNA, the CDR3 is TGTGCCAGCAGCTTAGGACTGACGAACACCGGGGAGCTGTTTTTT.

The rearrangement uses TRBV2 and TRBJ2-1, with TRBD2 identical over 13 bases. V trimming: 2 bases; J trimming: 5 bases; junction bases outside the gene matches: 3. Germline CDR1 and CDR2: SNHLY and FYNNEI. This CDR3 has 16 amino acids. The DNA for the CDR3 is TGTGCCAGCAGTGAAACTAGCGGGAGGGCCAACAATGAGCAGTTCTTC. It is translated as CASSETSGRANNEQFF.

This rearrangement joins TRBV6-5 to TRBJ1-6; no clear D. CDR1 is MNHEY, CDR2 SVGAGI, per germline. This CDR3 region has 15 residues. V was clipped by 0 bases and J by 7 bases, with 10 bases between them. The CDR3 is CASSYSRMVNSPLHF. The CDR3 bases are TGTGCCAGCAGTTACTCGAGGATGGTAAATTCACCCCTCCACTTT.

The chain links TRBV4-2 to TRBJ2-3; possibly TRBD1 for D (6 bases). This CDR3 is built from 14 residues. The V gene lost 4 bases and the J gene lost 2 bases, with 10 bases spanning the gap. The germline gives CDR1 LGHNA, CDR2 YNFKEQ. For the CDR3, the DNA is TGTGCCAGCAGCCCTGGGGGCCTCACAGATACGCAGTATTTT. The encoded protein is CASSPGGLTDTQYF.

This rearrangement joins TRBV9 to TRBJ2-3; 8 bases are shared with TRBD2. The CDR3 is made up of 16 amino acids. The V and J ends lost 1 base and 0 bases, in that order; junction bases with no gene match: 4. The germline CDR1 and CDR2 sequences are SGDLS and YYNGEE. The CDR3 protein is CASSVRASGSTDTQYF. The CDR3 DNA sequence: TGTGCCAGCAGCGTACGCGCTAGCGGGAGCACAGATACGCAGTATTTT.

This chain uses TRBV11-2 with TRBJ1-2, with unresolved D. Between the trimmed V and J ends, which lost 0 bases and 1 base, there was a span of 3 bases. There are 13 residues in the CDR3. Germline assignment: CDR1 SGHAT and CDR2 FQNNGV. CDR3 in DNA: TGTGCCAGCAGCTTAGAGTATAACTATGGCTACACCTTC. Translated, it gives CASSLEYNYGYTF. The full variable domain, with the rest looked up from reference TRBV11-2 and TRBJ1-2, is EAGVAQSPRYKIIEKRQSVAFWCNPISGHATLYWYQQILGQGPKLLIQFQNNGVVDDSQLPKDRFSAERLKGVDSTLKIQPAKLEDSAVYLCASSLEYNYGYTFGSGTRLTVV.

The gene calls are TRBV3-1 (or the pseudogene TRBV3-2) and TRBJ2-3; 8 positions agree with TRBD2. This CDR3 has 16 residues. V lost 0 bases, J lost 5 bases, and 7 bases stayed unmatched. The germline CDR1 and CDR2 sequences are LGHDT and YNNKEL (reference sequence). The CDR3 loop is CASSQDRGGEIDTQYF. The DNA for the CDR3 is TGTGCCAGCAGCCAAGATCGGGGGGGCGAGATAGATACGCAGTATTTT.

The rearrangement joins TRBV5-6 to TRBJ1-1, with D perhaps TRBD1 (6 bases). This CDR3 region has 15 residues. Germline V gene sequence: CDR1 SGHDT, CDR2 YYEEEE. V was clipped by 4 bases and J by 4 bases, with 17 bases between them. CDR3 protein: CASSAGTLLGTEAFF. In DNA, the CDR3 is TGTGCCAGCAGCGCCGGGACACTTTTAGGCACTGAAGCTTTCTTT.

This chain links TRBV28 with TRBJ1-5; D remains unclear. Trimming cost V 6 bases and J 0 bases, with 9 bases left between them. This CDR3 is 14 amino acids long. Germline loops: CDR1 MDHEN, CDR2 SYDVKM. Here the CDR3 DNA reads TGTGCCAGCAGGGGAGGCCGTAGCAATCAGCCCCAGCATTTT. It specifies CASRGGRSNQPQHF.